These 5 T cell receptor beta chains were all obtained from the same sample, sequenced in a study of blood T cell repertoires in COVID-19. The assay was immunoSEQ multiplex PCR, and TCRdb's table has in-frame clones only and misses some. This sample has approximately 110,000 clones, with roughly 80% found just once. The source material was peripheral blood. The source of these receptors is a man between 65 and 85 years old with acute or convalescent COVID-19.

This clone was seen just once. V is TRBV5-6 and J is TRBJ1-1, with unresolved D. This CDR3 is 12 amino acids long. The V end was cut by 1 base, the J end by 7 bases, with 8 bases between. Per the germline V gene, CDR1 is SGHDT and CDR2 is YYEEEE. The CDR3 spells CASSLQAGEAFF. The CDR3 coding sequence is TGTGCCAGCAGCTTGCAGGCCGGTGAAGCTTTCTTT.

The chain uses TRBV5-1 and TRBJ1-4, with 10 nucleotides matching TRBD1. V lost 4 bases, J lost 5 bases, and 2 bases stayed unmatched. The CDR3 is made up of 14 amino acids. The germline gives CDR1 SGHRS, CDR2 YFSETQ. CDR3 sequence reads: CASSAGQGNEKLFF. Here the CDR3 DNA reads TGCGCCAGCAGCGCGGGACAGGGGAATGAAAAACTGTTTTTT.

This chain links TRBV25-1 with TRBJ2-5; perhaps TRBD1 as D (5 bases). This CDR3 is 15 amino acids long. V lost 3 bases and J 1 base, leaving 12 bases between the germline ends. Looked up from germline, CDR1 is MGHDK and CDR2 is SYGVNS. DNA for the CDR3: TGTGCCAGCAGTGACGGCACAGGCTTCCAAGAGACCCAGTACTTC. Translated: CASSDGTGFQETQYF.

This clone has just a few counts. The chain carries TRBV19 and TRBJ1-1, with D maybe TRBD1 (6 bases). Germline V gene lookup returns CDR1 LNHDA and CDR2 SQIVND (reference sequence). This CDR3 has 14 amino acids. Deletions cut 5 bases from V and 2 bases from J, with 12 bases between. The chain's CDR3 is CASSQPGTNTEAFF. In nucleotides, the CDR3 is TGTGCCAGTAGTCAACCAGGGACAAACACTGAAGCTTTCTTT.

This chain joins TRBV19 and TRBJ1-6, with D uncertain. This CDR3 is built from 16 residues. Germline lookup yields CDR1 LNHDA and CDR2 SQIVND (reference sequence). Trimming stripped 9 bases from V and 0 bases from J, with 15 bases between. CDR3 DNA: TGTGCCAGCAGATCGACTTATAGCTCCTATAATTCACCCCTCCACTTT. Protein product: CASRSTYSSYNSPLHF.